This is a list of T cell receptor beta chains from one sample in a study of post-analysis software for immune sequencing data. TCRdb passed the PCR reads through MiXCR, listing each CDR3 protein once. The table lists about 620,000 distinct CDR3 sequences, 44% of them singletons. The source material was blood. The receptors shown here come from a girl aged 10-17 years with multiple sclerosis. Both conserved end residues are part of each CDR3.

>TRBV4-2|TRBJ1-4
CASSQVGEDNEKLFF
>TRBV12-3/TRBV12-4|TRBJ1-1
CASTVALNTEAFF
>TRBV19|.
CASSTGTGGFETQYF
>TRBV12-3/TRBV12-4|TRBJ2-1
CASSLASFNEQFF
>TRBV5-1|TRBJ1-2
CASSSMNYGYTF
>TRBV2|TRBJ1-5
CASSVLPTPANQPQHF
>TRBV4-1|.
CASSQDRLAGETQYF
>TRBV6-5|TRBJ1-2
CASGYSKTGRVANYGYTF
>TRBV7-9|TRBJ1-5
CASSLRGQHQHF
>TRBV29-1|TRBJ1-1
CSVARWSGTEAFF
>TRBV12-3/TRBV12-4|TRBJ1-2
CAGSLTNRIPYGYTF
>TRBV5-1|TRBJ2-2
CASTKGTAGTTGELFF
>TRBV20-1|TRBJ1-5
CSAGSRDAYSNQPQHF
>TRBV6-6|TRBJ1-2
CAGRTGGNYGYTF
>TRBV5-1|TRBJ2-5
CASSLESLETQYF
>TRBV30|TRBJ2-6
CAWSVQFSSSGANVLTF
>TRBV7-6|TRBJ2-6
CASSSSGANGLTF
>TRBV7-2|.
CAGSPTQGLLTDEQYF
>TRBV3-1|TRBJ2-1
CASSQDGLRVQYNEQFF
>TRBV4-1|TRBJ2-7
CASSQEGLAVSYEQYF
>TRBV20-1|TRBJ1-2
CSARAGGYGYTF
>TRBV7-3|TRBJ2-3
CASSLTPGLARTADTQYF
>TRBV3-1|TRBJ1-6
CASSQDEGNSPLHF
>TRBV11-2|TRBJ2-5
CASSLEAAGERETQYF
>TRBV4-1|TRBJ1-1
CASSQESRGTEAFF
>TRBV5-5|TRBJ2-4
CASSTGTARNIQYF
>TRBV12-3/TRBV12-4|TRBJ2-1
CASRGLAGGEQFF
>TRBV7-9|TRBJ1-2
CASSAEVVAYGYTF
>TRBV24-1|TRBJ2-5
CATGLVGMETQYF
>TRBV6-1|TRBJ2-3
CASGTTGFDAQYF
>TRBV12-3/TRBV12-4|TRBJ2-1
CASSPRLAGSNEQFF
>TRBV6-1|TRBJ1-5
CASRARDTYSNQPQHF
>TRBV5-1|TRBJ2-5
CASSPAQSWETQYF
>TRBV24-1|TRBJ2-1
CATSESLNNEQFF
>TRBV12-3/TRBV12-4|TRBJ1-6
CASSFGTGPYNSPLHF
>TRBV29-1|TRBJ2-1
CSVEVLGNYNEQFF
>TRBV5-1|TRBJ1-1
CASSSYRPGTSMNTEAFF
>TRBV5-5|TRBJ2-3
CASSSAVSSTDTQYF
>TRBV10-2|TRBJ2-3
CASSGHGQGSTDTQYF
>TRBV6-5|TRBJ2-1
CASSSRTGVPIGSSYNEQFF
>TRBV4-1|TRBJ1-3
CASSLPAGGKDTIYF
>TRBV7-9|TRBJ2-1
CASSSGETYNEQFF
>TRBV27|TRBJ2-7
CASSLFRTEGEQYF
>TRBV12-3/TRBV12-4|TRBJ2-7
CASSPTGLGFGEQYF
>TRBV6-5|TRBJ2-1
CASSYSGLAGYNEQFF
>TRBV4-1|TRBJ2-3
CASSQDAGTSTDTQYF
>TRBV12-3/TRBV12-4|TRBJ2-5
CACSLGGREQETQYF
>TRBV12-3/TRBV12-4|TRBJ1-2
CASGGQGPGYTF
>TRBV24-1|TRBJ1-1
CATSVSGSEAFF
>TRBV12-3/TRBV12-4|TRBJ1-2
CASSPGREDSYGYTF